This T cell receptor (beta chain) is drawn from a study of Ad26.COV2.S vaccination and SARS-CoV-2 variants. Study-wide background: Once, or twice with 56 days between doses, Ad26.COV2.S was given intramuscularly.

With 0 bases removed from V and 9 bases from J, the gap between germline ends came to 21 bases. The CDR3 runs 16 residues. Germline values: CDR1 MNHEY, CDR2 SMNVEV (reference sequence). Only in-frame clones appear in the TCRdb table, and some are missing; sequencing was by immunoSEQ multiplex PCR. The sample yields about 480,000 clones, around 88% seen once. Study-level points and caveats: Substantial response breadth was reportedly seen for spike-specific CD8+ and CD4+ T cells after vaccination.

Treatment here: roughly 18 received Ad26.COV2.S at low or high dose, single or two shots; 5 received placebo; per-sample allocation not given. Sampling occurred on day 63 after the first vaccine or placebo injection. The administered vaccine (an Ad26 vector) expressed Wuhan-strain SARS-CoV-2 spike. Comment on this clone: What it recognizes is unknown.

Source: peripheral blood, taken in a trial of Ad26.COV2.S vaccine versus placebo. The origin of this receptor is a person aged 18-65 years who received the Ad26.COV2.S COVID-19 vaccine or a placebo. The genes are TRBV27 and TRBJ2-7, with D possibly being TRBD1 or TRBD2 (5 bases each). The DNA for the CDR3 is TGTGCCAGCAGTTTATCGGGGCGGGCCCCGGAGAATCGGCAGTACTTC. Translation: CASSLSGRAPENRQYF.